The clone carrying this T cell receptor beta chain was counted once. These data are taken from a study of blood T cell repertoires in COVID-19. Study summary: Acute and convalescent COVID-19 samples came from the United States, Italy and Spain. T cells, B-cell-depleted T cells, or PBMCs provided the cDNA or gDNA that served as material.

Study processing details: Estimated nucleated cell counts came from reference gene primer amplification. The protocol was immunoSEQ multiplex PCR, while the TCRdb copy is restricted to in-frame clones and leaves out a portion. V and J calls and clone size are copied from that table; D and trimming were computed from the DNA. This repertoire shows fewer than 200,000 clones, 60% to 80% found once; its top ten account for roughly 28%. The V gene's germline CDR1 is SGDLS and CDR2 YYNGEE. V was pared by 2 bases and J by 0 bases, with 15 bases between. The CDR3 has 17 residues. Sequenced sample: peripheral blood. The chain joins TRBV9 to TRBJ1-3, with D tentatively TRBD1 (6 bases). This TCR came from a woman aged 65 to 85 with acute or convalescent COVID-19. DNA of the CDR3: TGTGCCAGCAGCGTGGGGCAGGGGATATCCTCTGGAAACACCATATATTTT. Translating gives CASSVGQGISSGNTIYF.